The 32 T cell receptor beta chains given below trace back to one sample, sequenced in a study of blood T cell repertoires in COVID-19. This table comes from immunoSEQ multiplex PCR, and its TCRdb copy is limited to in-frame clones, with some not included. The table shows fewer than 250,000 clones, with 88% occurring only once. The sequencing sample was made of peripheral blood. The receptor set was obtained from a man between 65 and 85 years old with acute or convalescent COVID-19.

The V and J genes are TRBV5-6 and TRBJ1-2; 9 nucleotides match TRBD1. The V gene's germline CDR1 is SGHDT and CDR2 YYEEEE. The CDR3 totals 14 residues. Germline trimming cut 4 bases from V and 4 bases from J; bases unmatched to any gene: 5. The DNA for the CDR3 is TGTGCCAGCAGCGTCAGGGACAGGGCCTATGGCTACACCTTC. It encodes CASSVRDRAYGYTF. Full variable domain (remainder filled in from reference TRBV5-6 and TRBJ1-2): DAGVTQSPTHLIKTRGQQVTLRCSPKSGHDTVSWYQQALGQGPQFIFQYYEEEERQRGNFPDRFSGHQFPNYSSELNVNALLLGDSALYLCASSVRDRAYGYTFGSGTRLTVV.

V is TRBV2 and J is TRBJ1-4; no reliable D call. Trimming left V 7 bases short and J 7 bases short, with 13 bases between. Germline assignment: CDR1 SNHLY and CDR2 FYNNEI. The CDR3 totals 13 residues. The CDR3 sequence is CASKYSIPEKLFF. In nucleotides, the CDR3 is TGTGCCAGCAAGTACAGCATACCTGAAAAACTGTTTTTT.

Comments on this clone: The sample contains more than one DNA sequence encoding this CDR3. The chain recombines TRBV11-2 with TRBJ2-7; D unresolved. The CDR3 contains 11 residues. CDR1 SGHAT and CDR2 FQNNGV come from the germline V gene. V lost 5 bases, J lost 3 bases, and 5 bases lay in between. This CDR3 is CASSPSYEQYF. The CDR3 nucleotides read TGTGCCAGCAGCCCGAGCTACGAGCAGTACTTC.

The J gene is TRBJ2-3, the V gene TRBV3-1 (or the pseudogene TRBV3-2), with 10 positions matching TRBD2. The V gene's germline CDR1 is LGHDT and CDR2 YNNKEL (reference sequence). The V segment lost 4 bases and the J segment 0 bases; nucleotides outside the gene matches: 4. The CDR3 length is 16 residues. The CDR3 region has the DNA TGTGCCAGCAGCCGCGGGACTAGCGAGAGCACAGATACGCAGTATTTT. Residues: CASSRGTSESTDTQYF.

This chain uses TRBV6-5 with TRBJ1-5, with no clear D. With 6 bases removed from V and 12 bases from J, the gap between germline ends came to 18 bases. The CDR3 totals 13 residues. Germline V gene data show CDR1 as MNHEY and CDR2 as SVGAGI. CDR3 sequence reads: CASSDPPPSLQHF. The CDR3 nucleotides are TGTGCCAGCAGCGATCCGCCTCCCTCACTCCAGCATTTT.

The genes are TRBV27 and TRBJ2-1, with a tentative D call TRBD2 (6 bases). The CDR3 is made up of 16 amino acids. Trimming took off 1 base at V and 4 bases at J, with 14 bases between the two ends. Per the germline V gene, CDR1 is MNHEY and CDR2 is SMNVEV (reference sequence). The DNA for the CDR3 is TGTGCCAGCAGTTTATATCGGGGGTCCTTATACAATGAGCAGTTCTTC. This codes for CASSLYRGSLYNEQFF.

Points on this clone: Within the sample, other DNA sequences also encode this same CDR3. The chain joins TRBV28 to TRBJ1-2; D remains unclear. CDR1 is MDHEN and CDR2 is SYDVKM in the germline V gene. The germline V and J ends were trimmed by 2 bases and 5 bases, with 6 bases remaining between them. The CDR3 extends over 12 amino acids. This CDR3 is CASSLRGYGYTF. In nucleotides, the CDR3 is TGTGCCAGCAGTTTAAGAGGGTATGGCTACACCTTC.

The genes are TRBV3-1 (or the pseudogene TRBV3-2) and TRBJ1-5; 11 positions agree with TRBD1. The V and J ends lost 4 bases and 4 bases, in that order; junction bases with no gene match: 3. CDR1 LGHDT and CDR2 YNNKEL come from the germline V gene (reference sequence). The CDR3 is 15 amino acids. CDR3 sequence reads: CASSLGTGGNQPQHF. The CDR3 DNA reads as TGTGCCAGCAGCCTGGGGACAGGGGGAAATCAGCCCCAGCATTTT.

The chain combines TRBV5-1 with TRBJ2-7, with a possible D match to TRBD2 (7 bases). Germline CDR1 SGHRS, CDR2 YFSETQ. The CDR3 length is 16 residues. V was clipped by 0 bases and J by 5 bases, with 18 bases between them. The CDR3 region has the DNA TGCGCCAGCAGCTTGGCCGGGGGGCGGGACCGAGACGAGCAGTACTTC. It encodes CASSLAGGRDRDEQYF.

The J gene is TRBJ2-3, the V gene TRBV5-1; 9 bases match TRBD2. This CDR3 spans 16 amino acids. J gave up 0 bases and V 7 bases, and 9 bases lay outside the gene matches. Germline V CDR1 and CDR2: SGHRS, YFSETQ. The CDR3 here is CASSLITSGSTDTQYF. As DNA, the CDR3 is TGCGCCAGCTCTCTTATTACTAGCGGGAGCACAGATACGCAGTATTTT.

The chain links TRBV4-2 to TRBJ2-3; 8 bases line up with TRBD1. Germline V gene sequence: CDR1 LGHNA, CDR2 YNFKEQ. The junction had 8 bases not matched to a gene; V was cut back by 3 bases and J by 6 bases. The CDR3 extends over 15 amino acids. The CDR3 sequence is CASSHDRGQGDTQYF. CDR3 DNA sequence: TGTGCCAGCAGCCATGACAGGGGTCAAGGGGATACGCAGTATTTT.

This rearrangement joins TRBV7-2 to TRBJ2-3; tentative D call: TRBD2 (5 bases). V lost 3 bases and J 4 bases, leaving 8 bases between the germline ends. Germline lookup yields CDR1 SGHTA and CDR2 FQGNSA. This CDR3 comprises 13 residues. The CDR3 DNA follows: TGTGCCAGCAGCTTCAGAGCGGCAGATACGCAGTATTTT. It encodes CASSFRAADTQYF.

V gene TRBV5-1 combines with J gene TRBJ1-5; no clear D gene. There are 14 residues in the CDR3. Trimming stripped 1 base from V and 5 bases from J, with 10 bases between. In germline, CDR1 is SGHRS, CDR2 YFSETQ. The CDR3 spells CASSLNSIDQPQHF. CDR3 in DNA: TGCGCCAGCAGCTTGAACAGCATAGATCAGCCCCAGCATTTT.

The chain is built from TRBV3-1 (or the pseudogene TRBV3-2) and TRBJ2-7; D is unclear. V lost 4 bases, J lost 3 bases, and 10 bases lay in between. The CDR3 totals 13 residues. CDR1 LGHDT and CDR2 YNNKEL come from the germline V gene (reference sequence). In DNA, the CDR3 is TGTGCCAGCAGCCTGAGTCCAGGCTACGAGCAGTACTTC. Protein sequence: CASSLSPGYEQYF.

The chain joins TRBV18 to TRBJ2-7, with TRBD2 matching 14 bases. The CDR3 contains 16 residues. After removal of 1 base from V and 6 bases from J, the junction contained 5 bases not matched to a gene. Germline CDR1 is KGHSH and CDR2 is LQKENI. DNA for the CDR3: TGTGCCAGCTCACCACGGCGACTAGCGGGAGGGGTCGAGCAGTACTTC. Amino acids: CASSPRRLAGGVEQYF.

A single count supports this clone. The V call is TRBV7-9, the J call TRBJ1-5; tentative D call: TRBD1 (5 bases). Trimming stripped 4 bases from V and 1 base from J, with 11 bases between. CDR3 length equals 15 residues. Germline CDR1 is SEHNR and CDR2 is FQNEAQ (reference sequence). CDR3 in amino acids: CASSSDGGSNQPQHF. As DNA, the CDR3 is TGTGCCAGCAGCTCGGACGGGGGGAGCAATCAGCCCCAGCATTTT.

The CDR3: CAWSAGSTGELFF. CDR3 nucleotide sequence: TGTGCCTGGAGTGCCGGGAGCACCGGGGAGCTGTTTTTT. The chain links TRBV30 to TRBJ2-2; a weak D match, TRBD2 (6 bases). The germline V gene has CDR1 GTSNPN and CDR2 SVGIG (reference sequence). V was cut by 1 base and J by 4 bases, with 7 bases left in between. The CDR3 is 13 amino acids.

The chain combines TRBV5-1 with TRBJ1-1, with a possible D match to TRBD1 (5 bases). V lost 5 bases, J lost 1 base, and 18 bases lay in between. Per the germline V gene, CDR1 is SGHRS and CDR2 is YFSETQ. The CDR3 contains 16 residues. The CDR3, as DNA: TGCGCCAGCAGGGGCAGGGATCCAAATTCGAACACTGAAGCTTTCTTT. Amino acids: CASRGRDPNSNTEAFF.

The CDR3 bases are TGTGCCATCAGTGATAATAACTATGGCTACACCTTC. This encodes CAISDNNYGYTF. V and J are TRBV10-3 and TRBJ1-2, with D hard to call. CDR1 and CDR2 (germline): ENHRY, SYGVKD. There are 12 residues in the CDR3. The germline V and J ends were trimmed by 3 bases and 1 base, with 3 bases remaining between them.

The chain links TRBV9 to TRBJ2-3; TRBD1 matches at 7 bases. The V segment lost 4 bases and the J segment 2 bases; nucleotides outside the gene matches: 7. The CDR3 loop spans 15 amino acids. Germline assignment: CDR1 SGDLS and CDR2 YYNGEE. CDR3 DNA: TGTGCCAGCAGCCCCCGACAGGGTTCCACAGATACGCAGTATTTT. It yields the protein CASSPRQGSTDTQYF.

The chain combines TRBV7-2 with TRBJ2-1; no reliable D call. The V gene lost 2 bases and the J gene lost 6 bases, with 5 bases spanning the gap. Looked up from germline, CDR1 is SGHTA and CDR2 is FQGNSA. The CDR3 has 12 amino acids. CDR3 loop: CASSLHGNEQFF. CDR3 sequence (DNA): TGTGCCAGCAGCTTACACGGCAATGAGCAGTTCTTC.

The V call is TRBV7-2, the J call TRBJ2-7; TRBD2 matches 10 bases. Germline CDR1 is SGHTA and CDR2 is FQGNSA. CDR3 length: 16 amino acids. V gave up 0 bases and J gave up 2 bases; unmatched junction bases: 4. CDR3: CASSLARAGGPYEQYF. The CDR3 DNA follows: TGTGCCAGCAGCTTAGCGCGAGCGGGAGGGCCCTACGAGCAGTACTTC.

This chain uses TRBV6-2 or TRBV6-3 with TRBJ1-6; no firm D call. V lost 5 bases and J 7 bases, leaving 6 bases between the germline ends. CDR1 MNHEY and CDR2 SVGEGT come from the germline V gene. There are 12 residues in the CDR3. Written as DNA, the CDR3 is TGTGCCAGCAGTCCAGGCAATTCACCCCTCCACTTT. Encoded protein: CASSPGNSPLHF.

This clone occurred once. The chain uses TRBV12-5 and TRBJ2-1; 7 positions agree with TRBD2. This CDR3 contains 18 residues. Trimming took 6 bases from V and 8 from J; bases not matched to a gene: 22. Germline loops: CDR1 LGHNT, CDR2 FRNRAP. CDR3 in amino acids: CASGLSRTRTVWRDEQFF. In nucleotides, the CDR3 is TGTGCTAGTGGCCTATCCCGGACTAGAACGGTTTGGAGGGATGAGCAGTTCTTC.

This clone was seen just once. The V and J genes are TRBV19 and TRBJ1-2, with 9 bases fitting TRBD1. From germline, CDR1 is LNHDA and CDR2 SQIVND (reference sequence). The junction had 10 bases not matched to a gene; V was cut back by 5 bases and J by 0 bases. The CDR3 extends over 17 amino acids. In DNA, the CDR3 is TGTGCCAGTAGTGCGAGCCGGGACAGGGAGACTAACTATGGCTACACCTTC. Its protein product is CASSASRDRETNYGYTF. Full variable domain (rest looked up from reference TRBV19 and TRBJ1-2): DGGITQSPKYLFRKEGQNVTLSCEQNLNHDAMYWYRQDPGQGLRLIYYSQIVNDFQKGDIAEGYSVSREKKESFPLTVTSAQKNPTAFYLCASSASRDRETNYGYTFGSGTRLTVV.

V gene TRBV15 combines with J gene TRBJ1-4, with TRBD1 identical over 7 bases. CDR1 LNHNV and CDR2 YYDKDF come from the germline V gene (reference sequence). V was clipped by 0 bases and J by 5 bases; unmatched bases: 3. This CDR3 is built from 15 residues. The CDR3 spells CATSRDQQGNEKLFF. The CDR3 bases are TGTGCCACCAGCAGAGATCAACAGGGGAATGAAAAACTGTTTTTT.

V usage is TRBV19 and J usage is TRBJ1-6; D not resolved. V was clipped by 6 bases and J by 0 bases, with 9 bases between them. Germline-derived CDR1 and CDR2 are LNHDA and SQIVND (reference sequence). This CDR3 has 15 residues. In DNA, the CDR3 is TGTGCCAGTAGGACTGATTACTCCTATAATTCACCCCTCCACTTT. Residues: CASRTDYSYNSPLHF.

The rearrangement joins TRBV11-2 to TRBJ2-7, with D possibly being TRBD2 (5 bases). This CDR3 spans 15 amino acids. With 4 bases removed from V and 0 bases from J, the gap between germline ends came to 13 bases. The germline V gene has CDR1 SGHAT and CDR2 FQNNGV. CDR3 protein: CASSYLRGSSYEQYF. For the CDR3, the DNA is TGTGCCAGCAGCTACCTCCGGGGTAGCTCCTACGAGCAGTACTTC. The full variable domain, in which reference TRBV11-2 and TRBJ2-7 provide the parts outside the CDR3, is EAGVAQSPRYKIIEKRQSVAFWCNPISGHATLYWYQQILGQGPKLLIQFQNNGVVDDSQLPKDRFSAERLKGVDSTLKIQPAKLEDSAVYLCASSYLRGSSYEQYFGPGTRLTVT.

The J gene is TRBJ1-6, the V gene TRBV5-1; D is possibly TRBD1 (5 bases). V was shortened by 1 base and J by 8 bases, with 13 bases between the two germline ends. The CDR3 spans 15 residues. Germline lookup yields CDR1 SGHRS and CDR2 YFSETQ. In nucleotides, the CDR3 is TGCGCCAGCAGCTTGTGGGGGGACGGGGATTCACCCCTCCACTTT. Its translation is CASSLWGDGDSPLHF.

The J gene is TRBJ2-7, the V gene TRBV4-3, with D possibly matching TRBD2 (5 bases). Germline V gene lookup returns CDR1 LGHNA and CDR2 YSLEER. CDR3 size: 15 residues. The V gene lost 0 bases and the J gene lost 0 bases, with 9 bases spanning the gap. The CDR3 region has the DNA TGCGCCAGCAGCCAAGATCCGGGAAGCTCCTACGAGCAGTACTTC. Amino acid sequence: CASSQDPGSSYEQYF.

This clone showed up just once. The chain recombines TRBV28 with TRBJ2-7; D gene uncertain. From germline, CDR1 is MDHEN and CDR2 SYDVKM. The CDR3 totals 12 residues. Deletions cut 6 bases from V and 6 bases from J, with 12 bases between. CDR3 protein: CASSYQILEQYF. CDR3 bases: TGTGCCAGCAGCTACCAAATCCTCGAGCAGTACTTC.

V gene TRBV6-1 combines with J gene TRBJ1-4; D is unresolved. Germline V gives CDR1 MNHNS, CDR2 SASEGT. V lost 2 bases to trimming and J lost 5 bases, with 12 bases between them. CDR3 length: 15 residues. The DNA for the CDR3 is TGTGCCAGCAGTGAACGGGTGGCCGTGAATGAAAAACTGTTTTTT. Translation: CASSERVAVNEKLFF.